The 5 T cell receptor beta chains presented below share a single source sample, sequenced in a study of blood T cell repertoires in COVID-19 (dated by TCRdb to the early 2020s). Receptor libraries were prepared by the immunoSEQ multiplex PCR assay. TCRdb provides this immuneACCESS table in a form limited to in-frame rearrangements. Some clones are lacking; in checked studies, under half of them reflect an unresolved V gene, and why the rest are absent is not known. This sample has over 150,000 clones in its table, and 80% to 90% of those were observed once. The ten largest clones represent around 7% of the sample. Material: PBMCs or T cells enriched from blood (not recorded which). The receptors originated from a man in his fifties or sixties who had recovered from COVID-19.

About this clone: At one of its ends the junction is not consistent with the germline gene, which may arise from a read error. CDR3 loop: CASSFPVAF. In nucleotides, the CDR3 is TGTGCCAGTAGTTTTCCGGTTGCCTTC. This chain links TRBV19 with TRBJ1-2; no clear D gene. The CDR3 consists of 9 residues. The germline V gene encodes CDR1 LNHDA and CDR2 SQIVND (reference sequence).

The rearrangement uses TRBV25-1 and TRBJ2-5; D perhaps matches TRBD2 (6 bases). The CDR3 covers 15 residues. Germline assignment: CDR1 MGHDK and CDR2 SYGVNS. The V end was cut by 4 bases, the J end by 2 bases, with 14 bases between. The CDR3 protein is CASSARGTFQETQYF. The CDR3 nucleotides are TGTGCCAGCAGTGCTAGAGGGACTTTTCAAGAGACCCAGTACTTC.

The V and J genes are TRBV9 and TRBJ2-7; the match to TRBD2 covers 12 bases. V dropped 0 bases and J dropped 1; count of bases not matched to a gene: 11. Germline V lookup: CDR1 SGDLS, CDR2 YYNGEE. The CDR3 length is 19 residues. The CDR3 sequence: CASSVGPLLAGGPSYEQYF. As DNA, the CDR3 is TGTGCCAGCAGCGTAGGACCCCTGCTAGCGGGGGGGCCTTCCTACGAGCAGTACTTC.

V and J are TRBV12-5 and TRBJ1-2; the match to TRBD1 covers 7 bases. CDR1 is LGHNT and CDR2 is FRNRAP in the germline V gene. The CDR3 sequence is 15 residues long. The ends lost 0 bases at V and 7 bases at J; junction bases unmatched: 8. CDR3 sequence reads: CASGLVHGTVVGYTF. In DNA, the CDR3 is TGTGCTAGTGGTTTGGTACATGGGACAGTGGTTGGCTACACCTTC.

The chain carries TRBV7-2 and TRBJ1-5; 9 positions match TRBD1. Germline CDR1 reads SGHTA; CDR2 reads FQGNSA. Losses at the gene ends were 5 bases for V and 6 bases for J; bases not matched to a gene: 8. The CDR3 runs 15 residues. In DNA form, the CDR3 reads TGTGCCAGCAGCGACCACAGGGGGCTCGCTCAGCCCCAGCATTTT. Protein: CASSDHRGLAQPQHF.